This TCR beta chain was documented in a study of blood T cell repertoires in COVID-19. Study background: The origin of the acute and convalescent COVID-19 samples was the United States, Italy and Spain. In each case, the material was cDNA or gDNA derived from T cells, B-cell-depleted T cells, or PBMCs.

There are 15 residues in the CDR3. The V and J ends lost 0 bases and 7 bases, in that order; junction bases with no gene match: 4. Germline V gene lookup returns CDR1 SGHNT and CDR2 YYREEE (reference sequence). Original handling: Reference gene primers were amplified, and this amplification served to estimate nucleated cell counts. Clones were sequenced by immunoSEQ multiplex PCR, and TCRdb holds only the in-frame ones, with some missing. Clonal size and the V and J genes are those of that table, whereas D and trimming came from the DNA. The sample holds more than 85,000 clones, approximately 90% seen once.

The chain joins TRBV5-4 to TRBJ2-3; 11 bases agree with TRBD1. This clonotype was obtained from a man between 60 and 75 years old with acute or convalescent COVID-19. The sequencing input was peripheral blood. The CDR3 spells CASSLGGTGGNTQYF. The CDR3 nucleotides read TGTGCCAGCAGCTTGGGGGGGACAGGGGGAAATACGCAGTATTTT.